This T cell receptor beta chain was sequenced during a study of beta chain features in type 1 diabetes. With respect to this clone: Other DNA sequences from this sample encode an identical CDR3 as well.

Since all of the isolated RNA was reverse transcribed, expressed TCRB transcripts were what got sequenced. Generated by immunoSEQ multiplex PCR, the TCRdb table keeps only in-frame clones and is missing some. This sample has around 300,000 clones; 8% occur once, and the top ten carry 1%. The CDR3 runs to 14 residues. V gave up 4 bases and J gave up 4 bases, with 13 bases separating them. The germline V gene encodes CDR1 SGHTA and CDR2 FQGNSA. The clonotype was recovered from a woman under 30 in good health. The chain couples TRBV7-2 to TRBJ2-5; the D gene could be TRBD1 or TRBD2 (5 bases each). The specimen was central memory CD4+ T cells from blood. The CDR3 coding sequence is TGTGCCAGCAGCTCACCGGGACGGGGAGAGACCCAGTACTTC. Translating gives CASSSPGRGETQYF.